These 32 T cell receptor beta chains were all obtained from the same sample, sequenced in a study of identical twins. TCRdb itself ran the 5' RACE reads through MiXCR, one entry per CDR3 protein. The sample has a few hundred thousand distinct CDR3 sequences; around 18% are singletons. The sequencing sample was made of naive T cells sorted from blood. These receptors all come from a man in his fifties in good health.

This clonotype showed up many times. The CDR3 protein is CASSPGTGEQFF. CDR3 DNA sequence: TGTGCCAGCAGCCCCGGGACAGGGGAGCAGTTCTTC. J is TRBJ2-1 and V is TRBV5-6; TRBD1 matches 9 bases. The trim removed 4 bases at V and 10 bases at J, leaving 3 bases unmatched. Germline CDR1 is SGHDT and CDR2 is YYEEEE. The CDR3 sequence is 12 residues long.

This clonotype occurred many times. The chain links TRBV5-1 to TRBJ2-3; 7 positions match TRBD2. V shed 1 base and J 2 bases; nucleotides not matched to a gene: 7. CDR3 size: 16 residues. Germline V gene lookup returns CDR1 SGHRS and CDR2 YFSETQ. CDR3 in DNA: TGCGCCAGCAGCTTGTCTCTAGCGGTAGACACAGATACGCAGTATTTT. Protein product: CASSLSLAVDTDTQYF.

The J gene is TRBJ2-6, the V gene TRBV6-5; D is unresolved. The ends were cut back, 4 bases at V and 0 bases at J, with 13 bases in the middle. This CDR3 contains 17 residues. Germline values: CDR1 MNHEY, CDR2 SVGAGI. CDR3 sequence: CASSLGSPSSGANVLTF. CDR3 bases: TGTGCCAGCAGTTTGGGTTCCCCAAGCTCTGGGGCCAACGTCCTGACTTTC.

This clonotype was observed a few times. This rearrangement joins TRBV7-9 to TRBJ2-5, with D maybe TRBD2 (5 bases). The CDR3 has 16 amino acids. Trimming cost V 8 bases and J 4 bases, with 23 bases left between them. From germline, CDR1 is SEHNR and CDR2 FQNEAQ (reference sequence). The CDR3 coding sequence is TGTGCCAGCGTCCAGTCGAGGGTAGGGCCTAGAGAGACCCAGTACTTC. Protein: CASVQSRVGPRETQYF.

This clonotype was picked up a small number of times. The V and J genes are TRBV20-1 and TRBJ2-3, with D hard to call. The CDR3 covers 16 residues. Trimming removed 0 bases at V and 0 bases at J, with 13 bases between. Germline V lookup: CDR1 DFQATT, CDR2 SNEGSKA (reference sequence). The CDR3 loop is CSARDLQLSSTDTQYF. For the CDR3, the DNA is TGCAGTGCTAGAGATTTGCAACTCTCTAGCACAGATACGCAGTATTTT.

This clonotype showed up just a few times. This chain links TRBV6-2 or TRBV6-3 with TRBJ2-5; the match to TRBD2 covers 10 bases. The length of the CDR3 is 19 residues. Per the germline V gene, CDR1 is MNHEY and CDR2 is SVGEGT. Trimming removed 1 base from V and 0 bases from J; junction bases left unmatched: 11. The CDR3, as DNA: TGTGCCAGCAGTTACTGGCTAGCGGGAGCCGGCAAAAACCAAGAGACCCAGTACTTC. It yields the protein CASSYWLAGAGKNQETQYF.

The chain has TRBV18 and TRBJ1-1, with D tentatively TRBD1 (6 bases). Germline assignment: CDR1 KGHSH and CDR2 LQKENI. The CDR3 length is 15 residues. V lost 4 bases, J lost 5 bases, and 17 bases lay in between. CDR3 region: CASSLRQDRETEAFF. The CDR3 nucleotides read TGTGCCAGCTCACTTCGACAGGATAGAGAGACTGAAGCTTTCTTT.

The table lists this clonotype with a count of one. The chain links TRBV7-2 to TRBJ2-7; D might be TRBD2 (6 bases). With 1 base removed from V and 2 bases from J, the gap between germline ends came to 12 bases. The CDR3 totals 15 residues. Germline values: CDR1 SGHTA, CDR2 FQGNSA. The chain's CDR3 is CASSLEGTDAYEQYF. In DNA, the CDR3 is TGTGCCAGCAGCTTAGAGGGGACTGATGCCTACGAGCAGTACTTC.

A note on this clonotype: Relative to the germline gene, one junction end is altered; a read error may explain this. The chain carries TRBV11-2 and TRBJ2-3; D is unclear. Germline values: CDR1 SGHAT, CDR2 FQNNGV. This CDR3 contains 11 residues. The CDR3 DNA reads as TGTGCCATCAGCAGGAAAGATACGCAGTATTTT. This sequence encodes CAISRKDTQYF.

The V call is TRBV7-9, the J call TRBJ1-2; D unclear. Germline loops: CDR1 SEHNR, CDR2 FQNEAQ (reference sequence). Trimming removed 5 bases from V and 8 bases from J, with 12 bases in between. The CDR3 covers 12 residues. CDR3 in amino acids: CASSRRNGGYTF. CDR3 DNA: TGTGCCAGCAGCCGACGGAATGGAGGCTACACCTTC.

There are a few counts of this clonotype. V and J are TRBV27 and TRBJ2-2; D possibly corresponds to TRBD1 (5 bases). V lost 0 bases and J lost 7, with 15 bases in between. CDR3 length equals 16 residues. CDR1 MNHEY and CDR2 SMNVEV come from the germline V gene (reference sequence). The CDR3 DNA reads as TGTGCCAGCAGTTTATCGTCAGGGTTTATGGACGGGGAGCTGTTTTTT. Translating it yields CASSLSSGFMDGELFF.

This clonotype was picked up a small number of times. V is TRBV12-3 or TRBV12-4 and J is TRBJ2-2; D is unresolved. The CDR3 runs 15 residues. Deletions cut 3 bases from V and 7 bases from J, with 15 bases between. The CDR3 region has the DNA TGTGCCAGCAGTTTGGAGTTCTCTTCGGGCGGGGAGCTGTTTTTT. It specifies CASSLEFSSGGELFF.

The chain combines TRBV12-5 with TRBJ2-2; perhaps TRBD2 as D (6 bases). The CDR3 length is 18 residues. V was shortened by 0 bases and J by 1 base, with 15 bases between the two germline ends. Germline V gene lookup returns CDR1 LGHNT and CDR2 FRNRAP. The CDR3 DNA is TGTGCTAGTGGTTTGGTTCTAGGTAGCGGACTGAACACCGGGGAGCTGTTTTTT. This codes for CASGLVLGSGLNTGELFF.

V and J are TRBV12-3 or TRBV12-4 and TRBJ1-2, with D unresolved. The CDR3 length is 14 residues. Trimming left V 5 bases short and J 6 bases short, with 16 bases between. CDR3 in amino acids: CASSPPGVLDGYTF. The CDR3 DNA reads TGTGCCAGCAGTCCTCCAGGAGTCCTAGATGGCTACACCTTC.

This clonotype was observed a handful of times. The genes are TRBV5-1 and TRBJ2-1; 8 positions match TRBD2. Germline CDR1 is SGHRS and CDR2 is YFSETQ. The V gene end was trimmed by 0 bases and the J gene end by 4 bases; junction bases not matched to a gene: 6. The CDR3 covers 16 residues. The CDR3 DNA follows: TGCGCCAGCAGCTTGGCCGGGTTAGCGGGGTACAATGAGCAGTTCTTC. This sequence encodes CASSLAGLAGYNEQFF.

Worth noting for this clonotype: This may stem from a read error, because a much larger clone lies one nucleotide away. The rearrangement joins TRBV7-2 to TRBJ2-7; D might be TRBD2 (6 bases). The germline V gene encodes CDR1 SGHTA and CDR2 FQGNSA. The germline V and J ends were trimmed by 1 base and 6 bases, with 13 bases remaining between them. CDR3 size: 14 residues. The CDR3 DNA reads TGTGCCAGCAGCTTAGGTGGTAGCGGATCCGAGCAGTACTTC. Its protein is CASSLGGSGSEQYF.

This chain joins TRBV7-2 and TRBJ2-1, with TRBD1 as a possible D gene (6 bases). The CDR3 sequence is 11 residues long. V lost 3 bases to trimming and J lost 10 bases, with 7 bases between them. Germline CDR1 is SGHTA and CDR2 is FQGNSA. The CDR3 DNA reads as TGTGCCAGCAGCTTTGACAGGGAGCAGTTCTTC. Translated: CASSFDREQFF. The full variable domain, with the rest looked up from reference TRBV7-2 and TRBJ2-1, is GAGVSQSPSNKVTEKGKDVELRCDPISGHTALYWYRQSLGQGLEFLIYFQGNSAPDKSGLPSDRFSAERTGGSVSTLTIQRTQQEDSAVYLCASSFDREQFFGPGTRLTVL.

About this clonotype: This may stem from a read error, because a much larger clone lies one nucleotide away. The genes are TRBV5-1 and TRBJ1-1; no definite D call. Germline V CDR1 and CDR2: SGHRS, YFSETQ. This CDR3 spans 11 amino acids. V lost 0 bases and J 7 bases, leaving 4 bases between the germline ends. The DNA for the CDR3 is TGCGCCAGCAGCTTGGGGGTTGAAGCTTTCTTT. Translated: CASSLGVEAFF.

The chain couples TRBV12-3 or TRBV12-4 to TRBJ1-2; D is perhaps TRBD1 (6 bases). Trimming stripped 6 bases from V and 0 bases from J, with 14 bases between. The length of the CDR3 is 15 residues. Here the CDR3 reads CASSPPRTANYGYTF. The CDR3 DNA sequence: TGTGCCAGCAGCCCCCCCAGGACAGCTAACTATGGCTACACCTTC.

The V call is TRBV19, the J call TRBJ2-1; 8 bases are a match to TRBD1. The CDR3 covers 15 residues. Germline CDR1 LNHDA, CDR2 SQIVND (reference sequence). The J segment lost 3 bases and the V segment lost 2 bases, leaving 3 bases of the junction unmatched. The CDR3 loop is CASSIWGQVYNEQFF. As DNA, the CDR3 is TGTGCCAGTAGTATATGGGGACAGGTCTACAATGAGCAGTTCTTC.

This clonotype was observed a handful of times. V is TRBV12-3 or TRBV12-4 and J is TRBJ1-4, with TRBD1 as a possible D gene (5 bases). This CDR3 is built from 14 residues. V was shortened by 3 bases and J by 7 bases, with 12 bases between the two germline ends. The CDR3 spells CASSFLRGGEKLFF. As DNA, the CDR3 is TGTGCCAGCAGTTTCCTTCGGGGGGGTGAAAAACTGTTTTTT.

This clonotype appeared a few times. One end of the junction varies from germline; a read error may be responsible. CDR3 loop: CSARDRGRGTEAFF. The CDR3 bases are TGCAGTGCTCGAGACAGGGGGCGAGGTACTGAAGCTTTCTTT. This chain links TRBV20-1 with TRBJ1-1; 10 bases are shared with TRBD1. The CDR3 runs 14 residues. Per germline, CDR1 DFQATT and CDR2 SNEGSKA (reference sequence).

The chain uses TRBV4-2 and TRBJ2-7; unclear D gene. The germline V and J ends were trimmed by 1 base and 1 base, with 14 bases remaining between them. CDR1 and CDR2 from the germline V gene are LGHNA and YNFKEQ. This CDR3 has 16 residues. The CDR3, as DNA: TGTGCCAGCAGCCAAGGCCCGGTGGTGTCTTCCTACGAGCAGTACTTC. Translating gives CASSQGPVVSSYEQYF.

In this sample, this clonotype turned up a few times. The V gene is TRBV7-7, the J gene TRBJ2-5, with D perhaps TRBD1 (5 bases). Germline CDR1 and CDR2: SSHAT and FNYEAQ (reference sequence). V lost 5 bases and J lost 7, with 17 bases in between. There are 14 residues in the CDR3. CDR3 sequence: CASSGSLRGGTQYF. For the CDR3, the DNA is TGTGCCAGCAGCGGCAGCTTAAGGGGTGGGACCCAGTACTTC.

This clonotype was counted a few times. CDR3 in amino acids: CSASDRTYTDTQYF. For the CDR3, the DNA is TGCAGTGCTAGTGACCGGACATACACAGATACGCAGTATTTT. The chain is built from TRBV20-1 and TRBJ2-3, with TRBD1 as a possible D gene (5 bases). V was cut by 3 bases and J by 2 bases, with 12 bases left in between. This CDR3 spans 14 amino acids. Germline V CDR1 and CDR2: DFQATT, SNEGSKA (reference sequence).

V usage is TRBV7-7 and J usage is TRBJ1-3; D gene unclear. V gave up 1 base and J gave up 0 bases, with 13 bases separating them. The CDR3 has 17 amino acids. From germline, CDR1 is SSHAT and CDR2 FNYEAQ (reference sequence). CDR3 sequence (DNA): TGTGCCAGCAGCTTAGGGGCCGGGCCTGACTCTGGAAACACCATATATTTT. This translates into CASSLGAGPDSGNTIYF.

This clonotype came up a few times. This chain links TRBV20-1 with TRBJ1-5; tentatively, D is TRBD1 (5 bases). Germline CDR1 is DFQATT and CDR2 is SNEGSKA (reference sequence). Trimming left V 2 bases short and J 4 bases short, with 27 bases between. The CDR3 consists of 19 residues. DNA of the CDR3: TGCAGTGCTAGAACCCTTGCGGAGGGGCCCAAGAGTCTAAATCAGCCCCAGCATTTT. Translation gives CSARTLAEGPKSLNQPQHF.

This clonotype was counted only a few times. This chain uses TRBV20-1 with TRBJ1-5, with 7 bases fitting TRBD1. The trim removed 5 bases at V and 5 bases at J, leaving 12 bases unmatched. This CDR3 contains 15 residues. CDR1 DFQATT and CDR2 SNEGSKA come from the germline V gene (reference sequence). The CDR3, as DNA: TGCAGTGCTCCCCGACAGGGTCGCGCCGATCAGCCCCAGCATTTT. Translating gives CSAPRQGRADQPQHF.

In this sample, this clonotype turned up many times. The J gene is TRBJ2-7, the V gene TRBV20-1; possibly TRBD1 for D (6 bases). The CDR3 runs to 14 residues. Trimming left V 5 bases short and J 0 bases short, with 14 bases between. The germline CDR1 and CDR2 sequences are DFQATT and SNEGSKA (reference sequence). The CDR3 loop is CSARDGQSSYEQYF. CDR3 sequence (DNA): TGCAGTGCTCGCGACGGACAGAGCTCCTACGAGCAGTACTTC.

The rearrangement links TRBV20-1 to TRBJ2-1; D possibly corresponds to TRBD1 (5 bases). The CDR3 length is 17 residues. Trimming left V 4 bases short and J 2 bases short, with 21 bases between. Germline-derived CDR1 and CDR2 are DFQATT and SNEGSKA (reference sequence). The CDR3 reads CSANWAGPFETYNEQFF. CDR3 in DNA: TGCAGTGCTAATTGGGCAGGGCCGTTCGAGACCTACAATGAGCAGTTCTTC.

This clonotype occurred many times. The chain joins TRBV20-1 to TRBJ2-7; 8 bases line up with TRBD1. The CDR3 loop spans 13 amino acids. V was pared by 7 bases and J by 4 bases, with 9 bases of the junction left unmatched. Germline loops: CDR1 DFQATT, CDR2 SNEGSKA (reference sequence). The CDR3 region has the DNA TGCAGTGTCGACAGGGGCTTCCCATACGAGCAGTACTTC. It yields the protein CSVDRGFPYEQYF.

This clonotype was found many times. CDR3 sequence (DNA): TGCAGTGCAGGAGGGACTAGCGGGAGGGCTGTTGCGGGCACCGGGGAGCTGTTTTTT. It encodes CSAGGTSGRAVAGTGELFF. The V call is TRBV20-1, the J call TRBJ2-2, with TRBD2 matching over 16 bases. Trimming at V came to 6 bases and at J to 4 bases, leaving 14 bases not matched to a gene. CDR3 length: 19 amino acids. Germline V CDR1 and CDR2: DFQATT, SNEGSKA (reference sequence).